A single sample gave rise to the 21 T cell receptor beta chains below, sequenced in a study of neurological immune-mediated disorders. A single record per CDR3 protein comes from TCRdb applying MiXCR to the 5' RACE reads. The sample carries over 50,000 distinct CDR3 sequences, 5.2% recorded once. The sequencing sample was made of PBMCs. The receptor set was obtained from a human donor with multiple sclerosis. The donor label of this sample is uncertain.

This clonotype occurred many times. This chain's CDR3 is CASSLSSLYEQYF. The CDR3 DNA is TGCGCCAGCAGCCTATCCTCTCTCTACGAGCAGTACTTC. V usage is TRBV4-1 and J usage is TRBJ2-7, with D uncertain. Germline lookup yields CDR1 MGHRA and CDR2 YSYEKL. The CDR3 extends over 13 amino acids. Trimming took off 4 bases at V and 3 bases at J, with 10 bases between the two ends.

This clonotype came up many times. V is TRBV7-9 and J is TRBJ1-1, with D maybe TRBD1 (6 bases). V dropped 5 bases and J dropped 3 bases, with 22 bases sitting between them. CDR1 is SEHNR, CDR2 FQNEAQ, per germline (reference sequence). The CDR3 covers 17 residues. The CDR3 nucleotides are TGTGCCAGCAGCCTATCTATTATCTCACAGGGATACACTGAAGCTTTCTTT. Translated, it gives CASSLSIISQGYTEAFF.

This clonotype was detected ten times or more. This rearrangement joins TRBV10-3 to TRBJ2-3; D might be TRBD1 or TRBD2, each matching 6 bases. Germline values: CDR1 ENHRY, CDR2 SYGVKD. Trimming took 11 bases from V and 2 from J, leaving 17 bases between them. The CDR3 consists of 14 residues. CDR3 nucleotide sequence: TGTGCCCTCGAGGGGGGCGGACTCACAGATACGCAGTATTTT. Translated: CALEGGGLTDTQYF.

This clonotype was recorded at least ten times. The chain is built from TRBV19 and TRBJ1-6; 7 nucleotides agree with TRBD1. CDR1 and CDR2 (germline): LNHDA, SQIVND (reference sequence). The trim removed 2 bases at V and 10 bases at J, leaving 5 bases unmatched. The CDR3 runs to 14 residues. The CDR3 reads CASSIKGAGSPLHF. The DNA for the CDR3 is TGTGCCAGTAGTATAAAGGGGGCAGGATCACCCCTCCACTTT.

The table lists this clonotype with many counts. The chain uses TRBV6-5 and TRBJ1-1; the D gene is possibly TRBD1 (6 bases). This CDR3 spans 14 amino acids. V dropped 3 bases and J dropped 0 bases, with 8 bases sitting between them. Germline CDR1 is MNHEY and CDR2 is SVGAGI. The DNA of the CDR3 is TGTGCCAGCAGTTATGACAGGTTGAACACTGAAGCTTTCTTT. Its protein is CASSYDRLNTEAFF.

This clonotype was counted at least ten times. The chain links TRBV5-1 to TRBJ2-6; 7 nucleotides match TRBD1. CDR3 length: 18 residues. V dropped 6 bases and J dropped 0; count of bases not matched to a gene: 12. Germline V gives CDR1 SGHRS, CDR2 YFSETQ. The chain's CDR3 is CASTPRDSPRSGANVLTF. The CDR3 nucleotides are TGCGCCAGCACCCCTCGGGACAGTCCTCGCTCTGGGGCCAACGTCCTGACTTTC.

Many counts were recorded for this clonotype. This chain uses TRBV7-8 with TRBJ2-2, with D maybe TRBD1 (5 bases). The CDR3 consists of 17 residues. From germline, CDR1 is SGHVS and CDR2 FQNEAQ. Trimming took off 5 bases at V and 4 bases at J, with 20 bases between the two ends. CDR3 protein: CASSHRWGGRGTGELFF. CDR3 sequence (DNA): TGTGCCAGCAGCCACAGATGGGGTGGAAGGGGCACCGGGGAGCTGTTTTTT.

As concerns this clonotype: No conserved phenylalanine or tryptophan is present at the end of the CDR3, so a read error is the likely explanation. It is unclear where the CDR3 begins or ends on the DNA, so no DNA is shown, and the CDR3 is as TCRdb lists it. The rearrangement links TRBV5-5 to TRBJ2-5; TRBD2, as called in the table, went unchecked against the DNA. Inclusive of both ends, the CDR3 amounts to 13 amino acids. Germline loops: CDR1 SGHKS, CDR2 YYEKEE (reference sequence). CDR3 region: CASSFGGPLHFGN.

This clonotype was counted many times. The J gene is TRBJ1-1, the V gene TRBV9; the D gene is possibly TRBD1 (5 bases). CDR3 length: 15 amino acids. Germline assignment: CDR1 SGDLS and CDR2 YYNGEE. The germline V and J ends were trimmed by 1 base and 7 bases, with 17 bases remaining between them. The CDR3 DNA reads TGTGCCAGCAGCGTAAGTCTTGGGGGGAACGATGAAGCTTTCTTT. This translates into CASSVSLGGNDEAFF.

The table lists this clonotype with many counts. Its ends do not fully match the called genes, so a read error is possible. V usage is TRBV5-5 and J usage is TRBJ2-7; D unresolved. The CDR3 is 12 amino acids. Looked up from germline, CDR1 is SGHKS and CDR2 is YYEKEE (reference sequence). In nucleotides, the CDR3 is TGTGCCAGCAGTTTGGACCAATACGAGCAGTACTTC. This encodes CASSLDQYEQYF.

This clonotype was counted ten times or more. This chain links TRBV20-1 with TRBJ1-2; the D is unclear. Germline V gives CDR1 DFQATT, CDR2 SNEGSKA (reference sequence). V shed 6 bases and J shed 6 bases, with 17 bases lying between them. The length of the CDR3 is 13 residues. The CDR3 DNA follows: TGCAGTGCCCTAGAACGGCGGTTCAATGGCTACACCTTC. The encoded protein is CSALERRFNGYTF.

The sample holds many counts of this clonotype. The V and J genes are TRBV7-2 and TRBJ2-3; D gene ambiguous. Germline V gene lookup returns CDR1 SGHTA and CDR2 FQGNSA. The CDR3 sequence is 15 residues long. Between the trimmed V and J ends, which lost 0 bases and 6 bases, there was a span of 13 bases. CDR3 in DNA: TGTGCCAGCAGCTTAGCCTCTCGGGCGAGGGATACGCAGTATTTT. It specifies CASSLASRARDTQYF.

This clonotype was detected many times. This chain connects TRBV2 to TRBJ1-1; 7 bases map to TRBD1. The germline gives CDR1 SNHLY, CDR2 FYNNEI. The CDR3 has 14 residues. Trimming at V came to 3 bases and at J to 2 bases, leaving 3 bases not matched to a gene. Here the CDR3 DNA reads TGTGCCAGCAGTGAGAGACAGGGAAACACTGAAGCTTTCTTT. It specifies CASSERQGNTEAFF.

This clonotype was picked up many times. The rearrangement joins TRBV5-1 to TRBJ2-7; D is undetermined. The V and J ends lost 3 bases and 0 bases respectively, with 10 bases between them. The CDR3 is 14 amino acids. Germline V gives CDR1 SGHRS, CDR2 YFSETQ. The CDR3 loop reads CASSSAGASYEQYF. The CDR3 bases are TGCGCCAGCAGCTCGGCAGGTGCCTCCTACGAGCAGTACTTC.

This clonotype was found many times. The V and J genes are TRBV2 and TRBJ2-1, with TRBD2 matching 14 bases. Unmatched junction bases numbered 10, after V lost 3 bases and J lost 0 bases. Germline V gives CDR1 SNHLY, CDR2 FYNNEI. The CDR3 extends over 20 amino acids. CDR3 loop: CASSDPRGLAGGISYNEQFF. The CDR3 DNA reads as TGTGCCAGCAGTGACCCTCGCGGACTAGCGGGGGGAATCTCCTACAATGAGCAGTTCTTC.

This clonotype was seen many times. The chain couples TRBV12-3 or TRBV12-4 to TRBJ2-1, with a possible D match to TRBD2 (5 bases). Trimming cost V 7 bases and J 11 bases, with 15 bases left between them. The CDR3 has 12 amino acids. CDR3 protein: CASKESAGKQFF. The DNA of the CDR3 is TGTGCCAGCAAGGAATCGGCCGGGAAGCAGTTCTTC.

This clonotype was counted at least ten times. The V and J genes are TRBV5-1 and TRBJ2-3, with 7 bases lining up with TRBD1. The germline CDR1 and CDR2 sequences are SGHRS and YFSETQ. V shed 6 bases, J shed 8 bases, and the junction held 12 bases outside the gene matches. The CDR3 runs 14 residues. CDR3 protein: CASIPGQRHGTQYF. DNA for the CDR3: TGCGCCAGCATCCCGGGACAGCGACATGGTACGCAGTATTTT.

This chain joins TRBV5-1 and TRBJ1-1; possibly TRBD1 for D (6 bases). Trimming removed 5 bases from V and 2 bases from J, with 13 bases in between. The CDR3 runs to 14 residues. CDR1 is SGHRS, CDR2 YFSETQ, per germline. CDR3 in amino acids: CASRKGGENTEAFF. The CDR3 DNA sequence: TGCGCCAGCAGAAAGGGGGGGGAAAACACTGAAGCTTTCTTT.

Ten or more counts support this clonotype. The chain employs TRBV5-1 and TRBJ2-3, with 10 bases fitting TRBD1. There are 16 residues in the CDR3. Germline values: CDR1 SGHRS, CDR2 YFSETQ. V was clipped by 5 bases and J by 4 bases; unmatched bases: 10. CDR3 DNA: TGCGCCAGCAGTGGACCGAGGACAGGGGGGGCAGATACGCAGTATTTT. Residues: CASSGPRTGGADTQYF.

This clonotype was found many times. The V call is TRBV7-9, the J call TRBJ1-4, with D possibly matching TRBD1 (5 bases). Trimming took off 5 bases at V and 8 bases at J, with 12 bases between the two ends. This CDR3 is built from 13 residues. Germline V lookup: CDR1 SEHNR, CDR2 FQNEAQ (reference sequence). Here the CDR3 reads CASSPDSREKLFF. The CDR3, as DNA: TGTGCCAGCAGCCCTGACAGTCGCGAAAAACTGTTTTTT.

This clonotype was recorded at least ten times. In DNA form, the CDR3 reads TGTGCCAGTCGGCGGTGGACAGGGCCCTCTAACTATGGCTACACCTTC. It specifies CASRRWTGPSNYGYTF. The rearrangement links TRBV5-6 to TRBJ1-2, with 8 bases lining up with TRBD1. J lost 0 bases, V lost 8 bases, and 12 bases had no gene match. Germline V CDR1 and CDR2: SGHDT, YYEEEE. CDR3 length: 16 residues. Full variable domain (rest looked up from reference TRBV5-6 and TRBJ1-2): DAGVTQSPTHLIKTRGQQVTLRCSPKSGHDTVSWYQQALGQGPQFIFQYYEEEERQRGNFPDRFSGHQFPNYSSELNVNALLLGDSALYLCASRRWTGPSNYGYTFGSGTRLTVV.